The clone carrying this T cell receptor (beta chain) has a count of ten or more. Its antigen remains unknown. TCRdb redid the calling of the 5' RACE reads with MiXCR, one entry per CDR3 protein. Among approximately 15,000 distinct CDR3 sequences listed, about 2.2% were seen once. The data derive from a study of beta chain bispecific antibodies for T cell cancers. General study findings and limits: In these mixed samples, most targeted TRBV reads derived from the leukemia cell line.

The J segment lost 3 bases and the V segment lost 4 bases, leaving 15 bases of the junction unmatched. Germline CDR1 and CDR2: SGHRS and YFSETQ. This CDR3 is built from 19 residues. T cells were expanded from blood mononuclear cells for around three days with anti-CD3 OKT3 or CD3/CD28 beads. The sample taken for sequencing was healthy donor T cells cultured with leukemia cells. This sequence was found in a human donor in good health. Some clones in this sample may be carry-over from other donors' samples. This sequence joins TRBV5-1 and TRBJ2-1; 11 bases align to TRBD2. CDR3 bases: TGCGCCAGCAGCGCCCTCCCCGAGCTTCTAGCGGGGGGCTACAATGAGCAGTTCTTC. This gives the protein CASSALPELLAGGYNEQFF.